A selection of T cell receptor beta chains follows, all from one sample in a study of cytomegalovirus exposure and HLA in healthy donors. Here immunoSEQ multiplex PCR was the method, and the copy in TCRdb shows in-frame clones only, minus some. The sample contains some 170,000 clones, around 77% of which appear only once. The specimen was PBMCs. Receptors originate from a woman under 40 in good health and CMV-seronegative. Both conserved end residues are part of each CDR3. D genes are given only for firm matches. Part of the rows lack a size; the others show once, few, many or a class for expanded clones.

cdr3_aa: CASSLIWQSEAFF
cdr3_nt: TGTGCCAGCAGCTTAATATGGCAGTCAGAAGCTTTCTTT
clone_size: .
v_call: TRBV5-6
j_call: TRBJ1-1
d_call: .

cdr3_aa: CAWNQGTQPQHF
cdr3_nt: TGTGCCTGGAACCAGGGTACTCAGCCCCAGCATTTT
clone_size: .
v_call: TRBV30
j_call: TRBJ1-5
d_call: .

cdr3_aa: CASRTTSGGETQYF
cdr3_nt: TGTGCCAGCAGAACTACTAGCGGTGGAGAGACCCAGTACTTC
clone_size: .
v_call: TRBV2
j_call: TRBJ2-5
d_call: TRBD2

cdr3_aa: CASTLLAGGSYEQYF
cdr3_nt: TGTGCCAGCACTTTACTAGCGGGGGGCTCCTACGAGCAGTACTTC
clone_size: .
v_call: TRBV2
j_call: TRBJ2-7
d_call: TRBD2

cdr3_aa: CSVGGEAGGYEQYF
cdr3_nt: TGCAGCGTTGGGGGGGAAGCAGGCGGCTACGAGCAGTACTTC
clone_size: .
v_call: TRBV29-1
j_call: TRBJ2-7
d_call: .

cdr3_aa: CASSSAVVSNEKLFF
cdr3_nt: TGTGCCAGCAGTTCCGCGGTGGTGTCTAATGAAAAACTGTTTTTT
clone_size: .
v_call: TRBV28
j_call: TRBJ1-4
d_call: .

cdr3_aa: CASSPGGSHAEAFF
cdr3_nt: TGTGCCAGCAGCCCGGGGGGGTCACACGCTGAAGCTTTCTTT
clone_size: .
v_call: TRBV7-6
j_call: TRBJ1-1
d_call: .

cdr3_aa: CASSYWQGDETQYF
cdr3_nt: TGTGCCAGCAGCTACTGGCAGGGTGACGAGACCCAGTACTTC
clone_size: .
v_call: TRBV2
j_call: TRBJ2-5
d_call: .

cdr3_aa: CASTPLWGAGELFF
cdr3_nt: TGTGCCAGCACTCCCTTGTGGGGGGCCGGGGAGCTGTTTTTT
clone_size: .
v_call: TRBV6-5
j_call: TRBJ2-2
d_call: .

cdr3_aa: CATSGRAGGTDTQYF
cdr3_nt: TGTGCCACTAGCGGGAGGGCGGGGGGCACAGATACGCAGTATTTT
clone_size: .
v_call: TRBV2
j_call: TRBJ2-3
d_call: TRBD2

cdr3_aa: CASTGQGLSGQPQHF
cdr3_nt: TGTGCCAGCACCGGACAGGGGTTATCCGGGCAGCCCCAGCATTTT
clone_size: .
v_call: TRBV2
j_call: TRBJ1-5
d_call: TRBD1

cdr3_aa: CASSRRARDRRNEKLFF
cdr3_nt: TGCGCCAGCAGCCGTAGAGCTCGGGACAGGAGGAATGAAAAACTGTTTTTT
clone_size: few
v_call: TRBV4-1
j_call: TRBJ1-4
d_call: TRBD1

cdr3_aa: CATSRGRQVSYNEQFF
cdr3_nt: TGTGCCACCAGCAGAGGCCGACAGGTCTCCTACAATGAGCAGTTCTTC
clone_size: .
v_call: TRBV15
j_call: TRBJ2-1
d_call: .

cdr3_aa: CASSLTYANTEAFF
cdr3_nt: TGTGCCAGCTCTCTCACTTACGCGAACACTGAAGCTTTCTTT
clone_size: .
v_call: TRBV18
j_call: TRBJ1-1
d_call: .

cdr3_aa: CAWSSRGALPYGYTF
cdr3_nt: TGTGCCTGGAGTTCTCGGGGGGCGCTCCCCTATGGCTACACCTTC
clone_size: .
v_call: TRBV30
j_call: TRBJ1-2
d_call: .

cdr3_aa: CASTKAGGSYNEQFF
cdr3_nt: TGTGCCAGCACCAAAGCGGGGGGCTCCTACAATGAGCAGTTCTTC
clone_size: .
v_call: TRBV5-4
j_call: TRBJ2-1
d_call: TRBD2

cdr3_aa: CASSLSGDQPQHF
cdr3_nt: TGTGCCAGCAGTTTGTCGGGGGATCAGCCCCAGCATTTT
clone_size: few
v_call: TRBV27
j_call: TRBJ1-5
d_call: .

cdr3_aa: CASEAGGYEQYF
cdr3_nt: TGTGCCAGCGAGGCGGGGGGGTACGAGCAGTACTTC
clone_size: .
v_call: TRBV6-6
j_call: TRBJ2-7
d_call: TRBD2

cdr3_aa: CSVTTSFSYEQYF
cdr3_nt: TGCAGCGTAACAACGTCCTTCTCCTACGAGCAGTACTTC
clone_size: once
v_call: TRBV29-1
j_call: TRBJ2-7
d_call: .

cdr3_aa: CASKGQEIYYGYPF
cdr3_nt: TGTGCCAGCAAGGGGCAGGAGATATACTATGGCTACCCCTTC
clone_size: .
v_call: TRBV7-9
j_call: TRBJ1-2
d_call: .

cdr3_aa: CASSVRPDMGVEAFF
cdr3_nt: TGTGCCAGCAGCGTACGGCCCGATATGGGAGTTGAAGCTTTCTTT
clone_size: .
v_call: TRBV9
j_call: TRBJ1-1
d_call: .

cdr3_aa: CASSILLGGGTEAFF
cdr3_nt: TGTGCCAGTAGTATCCTTTTGGGCGGGGGGACTGAAGCTTTCTTT
clone_size: few
v_call: TRBV19
j_call: TRBJ1-1
d_call: .

cdr3_aa: CASSLAAGSMNTEAFF
cdr3_nt: TGTGCCAGCAGTTTAGCCGCAGGGTCTATGAACACTGAAGCTTTCTTT
clone_size: .
v_call: TRBV27
j_call: TRBJ1-1
d_call: .

cdr3_aa: CASSFLGSYEQYF
cdr3_nt: TGTGCCAGCAGTTTTCTTGGTAGCTACGAGCAGTACTTC
clone_size: .
v_call: TRBV27
j_call: TRBJ2-7
d_call: .

cdr3_aa: CSAAQGSGNTIYF
cdr3_nt: TGCAGCGCAGCCCAGGGCTCTGGAAACACCATATATTTT
clone_size: .
v_call: TRBV29-1
j_call: TRBJ1-3
d_call: .

cdr3_aa: CSASSGNTIYF
cdr3_nt: TGCAGCGCATCCTCTGGAAACACCATATATTTT
clone_size: .
v_call: TRBV29-1
j_call: TRBJ1-3
d_call: .

cdr3_aa: CAWSVGENQPQHF
cdr3_nt: TGTGCCTGGAGTGTCGGAGAAAATCAGCCCCAGCATTTT
clone_size: .
v_call: TRBV30
j_call: TRBJ1-5
d_call: .

cdr3_aa: CASSLGTGGYTEAFF
cdr3_nt: TGTGCCAGCAGCTTAGGGACAGGGGGTTACACTGAAGCTTTCTTT
clone_size: .
v_call: TRBV11-3
j_call: TRBJ1-1
d_call: TRBD1

cdr3_aa: CASSFLSSAGMGGYTF
cdr3_nt: TGTGCCAGCAGTTTCCTATCTTCGGCAGGGATGGGCGGCTACACCTTC
clone_size: few
v_call: TRBV27
j_call: TRBJ1-2
d_call: .

cdr3_aa: CSVVTGGNNYGYPF
cdr3_nt: TGCAGCGTTGTAACCGGCGGTAACAACTATGGCTACCCCTTC
clone_size: .
v_call: TRBV29-1
j_call: TRBJ1-2
d_call: .

cdr3_aa: CASRPSGRLEDTQYF
cdr3_nt: TGTGCCAGCAGACCTAGCGGGAGGTTGGAAGATACGCAGTATTTT
clone_size: .
v_call: TRBV6-5
j_call: TRBJ2-3
d_call: TRBD2

cdr3_aa: CASTPGGAGGMSYEQFF
cdr3_nt: TGTGCCAGCACGCCGGGTGGGGCGGGAGGGATGAGCTATGAGCAGTTCTTC
clone_size: .
v_call: TRBV28
j_call: TRBJ2-1
d_call: TRBD2

cdr3_aa: CASSPPSRPGNTIYF
cdr3_nt: TGTGCCAGCAGTCCCCCTTCCCGTCCTGGAAACACCATATATTTT
clone_size: .
v_call: TRBV6-5
j_call: TRBJ1-3
d_call: .

cdr3_aa: CASSLGASGGITGELFF
cdr3_nt: TGTGCCAGCAGCTTAGGAGCTAGCGGGGGGATCACCGGGGAGCTGTTTTTT
clone_size: .
v_call: TRBV7-9
j_call: TRBJ2-2
d_call: TRBD2

cdr3_aa: CAWSVGGGYNEQFF
cdr3_nt: TGTGCCTGGAGTGTTGGGGGGGGTTACAATGAGCAGTTCTTC
clone_size: .
v_call: TRBV30
j_call: TRBJ2-1
d_call: TRBD2

cdr3_aa: CASSYDGTAFYEQYF
cdr3_nt: TGTGCCAGCAGCTACGATGGGACAGCTTTCTACGAGCAGTACTTC
clone_size: .
v_call: TRBV5-6
j_call: TRBJ2-7
d_call: TRBD1

cdr3_aa: CASSLRGGGANTGELFF
cdr3_nt: TGCGCCAGCAGCCTGAGGGGGGGAGGCGCGAACACCGGGGAGCTGTTTTTT
clone_size: .
v_call: TRBV4-1
j_call: TRBJ2-2
d_call: .

cdr3_aa: CASSPAGANTEAFF
cdr3_nt: TGTGCCAGCTCACCAGCAGGGGCGAACACTGAAGCTTTCTTT
clone_size: .
v_call: TRBV18
j_call: TRBJ1-1
d_call: .

cdr3_aa: CASSPTRESSAEAFF
cdr3_nt: TGTGCCAGCTCACCAACTCGGGAATCGAGCGCTGAAGCTTTCTTT
clone_size: .
v_call: TRBV18
j_call: TRBJ1-1
d_call: .

cdr3_aa: CASSQLFFYNSPLHF
cdr3_nt: TGCGCCAGCAGCCAACTCTTCTTTTATAATTCACCCCTCCACTTT
clone_size: few
v_call: TRBV4-3
j_call: TRBJ1-6
d_call: .

cdr3_aa: CASSLMRLGGDTQYF
cdr3_nt: TGTGCCAGCAGCTTAATGAGGCTAGGGGGAGATACGCAGTATTTT
clone_size: .
v_call: TRBV7-3
j_call: TRBJ2-3
d_call: .

cdr3_aa: CASSEYRRNTGELFF
cdr3_nt: TGTGCCAGCAGTGAATACAGGAGGAACACCGGGGAGCTGTTTTTT
clone_size: .
v_call: TRBV2
j_call: TRBJ2-2
d_call: .

cdr3_aa: CASSALGPSTDTQYF
cdr3_nt: TGTGCCAGCAGTGCCCTGGGGCCTAGCACAGATACGCAGTATTTT
clone_size: few
v_call: TRBV6-1
j_call: TRBJ2-3
d_call: .

cdr3_aa: CASSGTGGPYEQYF
cdr3_nt: TGTGCCAGCAGCGGGACGGGGGGGCCCTACGAGCAGTACTTC
clone_size: few
v_call: TRBV27
j_call: TRBJ2-7
d_call: TRBD2

cdr3_aa: CASSTAGTGYGYTF
cdr3_nt: TGTGCCAGCTCAACGGCCGGTACAGGCTATGGCTACACCTTC
clone_size: few
v_call: TRBV18
j_call: TRBJ1-2
d_call: .

cdr3_aa: CASSLSLDYEQYF
cdr3_nt: TGTGCCAGCAGTTTAAGCCTAGATTACGAGCAGTACTTC
clone_size: .
v_call: TRBV28
j_call: TRBJ2-7
d_call: .

cdr3_aa: CASSLILAGGLSYEQYF
cdr3_nt: TGTGCCAGCAGCTTAATACTAGCGGGAGGCCTATCCTACGAGCAGTACTTC
clone_size: .
v_call: TRBV7-2
j_call: TRBJ2-7
d_call: TRBD2

cdr3_aa: CALGRMFRIAAGELFF
cdr3_nt: TGTGCCCTGGGGCGCATGTTTCGGATCGCCGCCGGGGAGCTGTTTTTT
clone_size: .
v_call: TRBV30
j_call: TRBJ2-2
d_call: .

cdr3_aa: CASSQSGGRRSTDTQYF
cdr3_nt: TGCGCCAGCAGCCAATCCGGGGGACGTAGAAGCACAGATACGCAGTATTTT
clone_size: .
v_call: TRBV4-3
j_call: TRBJ2-3
d_call: .

cdr3_aa: CASSLPAGLAATDTQYF
cdr3_nt: TGCGCCAGCAGCCTCCCCGCGGGACTAGCGGCCACAGATACGCAGTATTTT
clone_size: .
v_call: TRBV5-1
j_call: TRBJ2-3
d_call: TRBD2

cdr3_aa: CASGGATEAFF
cdr3_nt: TGTGCCAGCGGGGGGGCCACTGAAGCTTTCTTT
clone_size: few
v_call: TRBV6-1
j_call: TRBJ1-1
d_call: .